This T cell receptor beta chain stems from a study of blood T cell repertoires in COVID-19. Study background: Sites in the United States, Italy and Spain provided acute and convalescent COVID-19 samples.

Original processing notes: The assay estimated nucleated cells by amplifying reference gene primers. Profiled with immunoSEQ multiplex PCR; TCRdb holds only in-frame clones, not every one. V, J and clone size are those of that table, while D and trimming were read from the DNA. The repertoire holds 170,000 or so clones, approximately 87% seen once, with 9.5% to 15% in the top ten. Germline loops: CDR1 MGHRA, CDR2 YSYEKL. CDR3 length: 14 residues. After removal of 4 bases from V and 7 bases from J, the junction contained 9 bases not matched to a gene. The sample taken for sequencing was peripheral blood. This TCR came from a woman in her 70s with COVID-19, enrolled during active disease. The rearrangement links TRBV4-1 to TRBJ1-2, with 7 nucleotides matching TRBD1. CDR3 nucleotide sequence: TGCGCCAGCAGCCCAGCAGGGACAGTGGGTGGCTACACCTTC. Amino acid sequence: CASSPAGTVGGYTF.